Shown below are 5 T cell receptor beta chains from a single sample sequenced in a study of blood T cell repertoires in COVID-19. TCRdb's table, derived via immunoSEQ multiplex PCR, lists solely in-frame clones and lacks some. This table has approximately 340,000 clones, approximately 93% appearing once. The sequencing sample was made of PBMCs or T cells enriched from blood (not recorded which). The receptors come from a woman aged 40 to 50 who had been exposed to COVID-19.

The chain combines TRBV28 with TRBJ1-5; D gene ambiguous. Germline V gene sequence: CDR1 MDHEN, CDR2 SYDVKM. The CDR3 runs 12 residues. V was cut by 5 bases and J by 4 bases, with 6 bases left in between. The CDR3 loop reads CASSPLNQPQHF. CDR3 bases: TGTGCCAGCAGTCCCCTTAATCAGCCCCAGCATTTT. The full variable domain, in which reference TRBV28 and TRBJ1-5 provide the parts outside the CDR3, is DVKVTQSSRYLVKRTGEKVFLECVQDMDHENMFWYRQDPGLGLRLIYFSYDVKMKEKGDIPEGYSVSREKKERFSLILESASTNQTSMYLCASSPLNQPQHFGDGTRLSIL.

The chain recombines TRBV30 with TRBJ1-5, with 8 bases matching TRBD1. The junction had 14 bases not matched to a gene; V was cut back by 0 bases and J by 4 bases. The CDR3 covers 18 residues. Germline V lookup: CDR1 GTSNPN, CDR2 SVGIG (reference sequence). CDR3 nucleotides: TGTGCCTGGAGTGTACATCGGACAGGGATTTCCGGAAATCAGCCCCAGCATTTT. This codes for CAWSVHRTGISGNQPQHF. Complete variable domain (other parts from reference TRBV30 and TRBJ1-5): SQTIHQWPATLVQPVGSPLSLECTVEGTSNPNLYWYRQAAGRGLQLLFYSVGIGQISSEVPQNLSASRPQDRQFILSSKKLLLSDSGFYLCAWSVHRTGISGNQPQHFGDGTRLSIL.

The rearrangement uses TRBV2 and TRBJ1-5; 7 bases line up with TRBD1. The CDR3 sequence is 15 residues long. J lost 1 base, V lost 6 bases, and 6 bases had no gene match. CDR1 is SNHLY and CDR2 is FYNNEI in the germline V gene. The CDR3 DNA reads as TGTGCCAGCAGCCCGGAGGGGGCGAGCAATCAGCCCCAGCATTTT. Translation: CASSPEGASNQPQHF.

This clone was observed a handful of times. The chain employs TRBV7-2 and TRBJ1-5; 7 bases map to TRBD1. Germline CDR1 is SGHTA and CDR2 is FQGNSA. Unmatched junction bases numbered 11, after V lost 4 bases and J lost 5 bases. The length of the CDR3 is 16 residues. CDR3 sequence: CASSSARDRYYQPQHF. Here the CDR3 DNA reads TGTGCCAGCAGCTCGGCCCGGGACAGATATTATCAGCCCCAGCATTTT.

This chain links TRBV2 with TRBJ1-6; 9 bases match TRBD1. Germline V gene data show CDR1 as SNHLY and CDR2 as FYNNEI. After removal of 8 bases from V and 4 bases from J, the junction contained 3 bases not matched to a gene. This CDR3 region has 14 residues. The CDR3 sequence: CASADRGYNSPLHF. The CDR3 DNA sequence: TGTGCCAGCGCGGACAGGGGATATAATTCACCCCTCCACTTT.